This record covers a single TCR beta chain. Its specificity is unknown. Naive CD8 cells, CD45RO-negative and positively selected for CCR7, excluded terminally differentiated effector memory CD45RA+ cells. This record belongs to a study of shared clonotypes between healthy human individuals. In the study overall: Used for every donor were three CD4 naive, three CD4 memory, two CD8 naive and one CD8 memory plate. Regarding the study as a whole: Blood alone was sampled, and tissue repertoires likely differ.

Trimming pared 4 bases from V and 4 bases from J, leaving 17 bases between. CDR3 length equals 16 residues. Per germline, CDR1 SEHNR and CDR2 FQNEAQ (reference sequence). Data came from immunoSEQ multiplex PCR; TCRdb stores just in-frame clones and leaves some out. The data hold around 1.9 million clones, with 80% to 95% observed a single time. The sequenced sample consisted of naive CD8+ T cells from PBMCs. The gene calls are TRBV7-9 and TRBJ2-1; either TRBD1 or TRBD2 may supply D (5 bases each). The TCR was taken from a man younger than 35 in good health. Some clones in this sample may be carry-over from other donors' samples. This CDR3 is CASSSRDVGLYNEQFF. In nucleotides, the CDR3 is TGTGCCAGCAGCTCCCGGGACGTGGGGCTTTACAATGAGCAGTTCTTC.